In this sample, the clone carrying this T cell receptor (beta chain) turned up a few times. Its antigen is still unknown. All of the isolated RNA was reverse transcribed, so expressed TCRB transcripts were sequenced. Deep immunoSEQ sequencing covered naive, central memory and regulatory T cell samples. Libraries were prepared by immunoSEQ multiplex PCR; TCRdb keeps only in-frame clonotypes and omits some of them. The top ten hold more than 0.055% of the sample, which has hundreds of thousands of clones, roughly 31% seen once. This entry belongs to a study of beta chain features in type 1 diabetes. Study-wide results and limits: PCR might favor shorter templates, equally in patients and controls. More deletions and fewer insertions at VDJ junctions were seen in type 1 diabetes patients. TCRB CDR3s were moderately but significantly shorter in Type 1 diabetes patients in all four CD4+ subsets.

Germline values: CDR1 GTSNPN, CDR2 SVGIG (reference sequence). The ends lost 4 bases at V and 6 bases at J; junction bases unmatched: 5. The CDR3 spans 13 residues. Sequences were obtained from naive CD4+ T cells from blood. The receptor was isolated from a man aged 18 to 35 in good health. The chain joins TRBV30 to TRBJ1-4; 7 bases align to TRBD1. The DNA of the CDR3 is TGTGCCTGGAACAGGGGAGGAGATGAAAAACTGTTTTTT. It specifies CAWNRGGDEKLFF.